These 11 T cell receptor beta chains were all obtained from the same sample, sequenced in a study of T cell repertoires in cytomegalovirus infection. TCRdb recomputed calls from the reads with MiXCR, one row per CDR3 protein. The table shows 110,000 to 150,000 distinct CDR3 sequences, with 25% to 35% occurring only once. Their antigens are not known. Sample: CD8+ T cells from cultured PBMCs, taken from culture after CMV antigen stimulation. The receptor source for this set is a human donor in good health (CMV status not recorded). Some clones in this sample may be carry-over from other donors' samples.

The chain employs TRBV4-3 and TRBJ2-2; 7 bases fit TRBD1. J was trimmed by 1 base and V by 1 base; bases with no gene match: 0. From germline, CDR1 is LGHNA and CDR2 YSLEER. The CDR3 runs to 15 residues. CDR3 in amino acids: CASSQGTGNTGELFF. The CDR3, as DNA: TGCGCCAGCAGCCAAGGGACAGGGAACACCGGGGAGCTGTTTTTT.

The CDR3 DNA follows: TGTGCCAGCAGTGAAGCTTGGACTAGCTCGGACGAGCAGTACTTC. The encoded protein is CASSEAWTSSDEQYF. The chain couples TRBV2 to TRBJ2-7; 8 bases agree with TRBD2. After removal of 0 bases from V and 5 bases from J, the junction contained 6 bases not matched to a gene. This CDR3 is built from 15 residues. CDR1 and CDR2 from the germline V gene are SNHLY and FYNNEI.

This clonotype was detected many times. The gene calls are TRBV7-8 and TRBJ1-4; D is ambiguous. Trimming stripped 0 bases from V and 3 bases from J, with 8 bases between. This CDR3 has 15 residues. In germline, CDR1 is SGHVS, CDR2 FQNEAQ. The CDR3 spells CASSLAEGPNEKLFF. The CDR3 DNA follows: TGTGCCAGCAGCTTAGCGGAGGGCCCTAATGAAAAACTGTTTTTT.

V is TRBV7-6 and J is TRBJ1-1, with unresolved D. Looked up from germline, CDR1 is SGHVS and CDR2 is FNYEAQ. V lost 3 bases and J lost 2, with 7 bases in between. The CDR3 loop spans 13 amino acids. The CDR3 DNA sequence: TGTGCCAGCAGCTTCGCCAGTAACACTGAAGCTTTCTTT. It yields the protein CASSFASNTEAFF. Together with reference TRBV7-6 and TRBJ1-1, the CDR3 gives the full variable domain: GAGVSQSPRYKVTKRGQDVALRCDPISGHVSLYWYRQALGQGPEFLTYFNYEAQQDKSGLPNDRFSAERPEGSISTLTIQRTEQRDSAMYRCASSFASNTEAFFGQGTRLTVV.

This clonotype was observed a few times. The V gene is TRBV27, the J gene TRBJ2-1; D call uncertain. Deletions cut 7 bases from V and 8 bases from J, with 18 bases between. This CDR3 is built from 14 residues. Germline CDR1 and CDR2: MNHEY and SMNVEV (reference sequence). CDR3 residues: CASTPPWFRYEQFF. The DNA of the CDR3 is TGTGCCAGCACCCCACCGTGGTTCAGGTATGAGCAGTTCTTC.

This clonotype was counted only a few times. The chain employs TRBV5-4 and TRBJ2-1, with a tentative D call TRBD2 (6 bases). This CDR3 is 17 amino acids long. Germline V gives CDR1 SGHNT, CDR2 YYREEE (reference sequence). The V gene lost 4 bases and the J gene lost 7 bases, with 24 bases spanning the gap. The CDR3 coding sequence is TGTGCCAGCAGCAGGAAACCCCTCGCGGGGAACCCTAATGAGCAGTTCTTC. The encoded protein is CASSRKPLAGNPNEQFF.

V and J are TRBV28 and TRBJ2-1, with D uncertain. With 6 bases removed from V and 6 bases from J, the gap between germline ends came to 12 bases. Germline V lookup: CDR1 MDHEN, CDR2 SYDVKM. The CDR3 loop spans 13 amino acids. The CDR3 nucleotides read TGTGCCAGCAGGGACCGCGCCCCCAATGAGCAGTTCTTC. Translating it yields CASRDRAPNEQFF.

The chain is built from TRBV11-1 and TRBJ2-1; 7 nucleotides match TRBD1. The CDR3 runs 17 residues. Germline lookup yields CDR1 SGHAT and CDR2 FQDESV (reference sequence). V gave up 3 bases and J gave up 1 base; unmatched junction bases: 9. The CDR3 protein is CASSLSRGPDSYNEQFF. As DNA, the CDR3 is TGTGCCAGCAGCTTGTCTAGGGGGCCCGATTCCTACAATGAGCAGTTCTTC.

This clonotype occurred a few times. The chain links TRBV5-6 to TRBJ2-7, with TRBD1 matching 8 bases. The CDR3 consists of 14 residues. The ends lost 2 bases at V and 4 bases at J; junction bases unmatched: 5. Germline V gene data show CDR1 as SGHDT and CDR2 as YYEEEE. DNA for the CDR3: TGTGCCAGCAGCTTAGCAGGGGGCGGTTACGAGCAGTACTTC. Its translation is CASSLAGGGYEQYF.

This clonotype was seen more than once but under ten times. This rearrangement joins TRBV5-1 to TRBJ1-1; D call uncertain. CDR3 length: 15 amino acids. Germline-derived CDR1 and CDR2 are SGHRS and YFSETQ. V gave up 5 bases and J gave up 0 bases, with 14 bases separating them. The CDR3 loop is CASSLDKAMNTEAFF. The CDR3 bases are TGCGCCAGCAGTCTGGATAAGGCCATGAACACTGAAGCTTTCTTT.

The chain is built from TRBV7-8 and TRBJ1-6, with D tentatively TRBD1 (6 bases). V lost 1 base, J lost 6 bases, and 22 bases lay in between. This CDR3 has 19 residues. Germline V gives CDR1 SGHVS, CDR2 FQNEAQ. The CDR3 DNA is TGTGCCAGCAGCTTAGTAGGGGGTCGGTATGGACTAGTTAATTCACCCCTCCACTTT. Its protein is CASSLVGGRYGLVNSPLHF.